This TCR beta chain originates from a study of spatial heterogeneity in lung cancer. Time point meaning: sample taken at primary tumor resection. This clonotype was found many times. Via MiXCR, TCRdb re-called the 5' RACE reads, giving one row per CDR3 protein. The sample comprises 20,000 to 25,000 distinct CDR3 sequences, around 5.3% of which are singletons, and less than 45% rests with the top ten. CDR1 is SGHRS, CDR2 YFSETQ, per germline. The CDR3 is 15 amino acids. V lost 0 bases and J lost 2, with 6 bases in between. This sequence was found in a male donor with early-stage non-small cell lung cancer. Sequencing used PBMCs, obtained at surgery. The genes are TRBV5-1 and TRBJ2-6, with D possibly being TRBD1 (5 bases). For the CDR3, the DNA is TGCGCCAGCAGCTTGGGGGGCGCTGGGGCCAACGTCCTGACTTTC. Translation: CASSLGGAGANVLTF.